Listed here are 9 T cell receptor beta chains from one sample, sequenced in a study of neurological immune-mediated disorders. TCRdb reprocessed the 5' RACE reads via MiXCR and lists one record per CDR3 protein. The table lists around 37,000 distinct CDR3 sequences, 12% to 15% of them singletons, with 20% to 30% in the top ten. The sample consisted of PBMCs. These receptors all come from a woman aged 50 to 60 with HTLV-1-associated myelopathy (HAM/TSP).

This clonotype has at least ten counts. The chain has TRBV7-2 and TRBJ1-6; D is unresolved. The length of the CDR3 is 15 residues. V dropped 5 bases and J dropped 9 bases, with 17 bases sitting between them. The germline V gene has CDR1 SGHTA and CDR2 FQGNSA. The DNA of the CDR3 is TGTGCCAGCAGCAGCGGACGTCCCATTGGTTCACCCCTCCACTTT. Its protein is CASSSGRPIGSPLHF.

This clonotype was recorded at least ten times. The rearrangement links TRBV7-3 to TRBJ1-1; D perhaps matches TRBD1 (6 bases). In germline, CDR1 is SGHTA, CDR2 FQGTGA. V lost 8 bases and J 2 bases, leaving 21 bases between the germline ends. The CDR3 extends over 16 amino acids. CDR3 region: CASGQLMTGFNTEAFF. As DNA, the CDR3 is TGTGCCAGCGGCCAACTAATGACAGGTTTTAACACTGAAGCTTTCTTT.

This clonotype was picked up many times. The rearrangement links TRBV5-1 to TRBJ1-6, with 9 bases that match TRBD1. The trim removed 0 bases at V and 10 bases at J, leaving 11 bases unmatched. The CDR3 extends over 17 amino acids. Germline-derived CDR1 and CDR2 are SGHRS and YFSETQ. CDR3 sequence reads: CASSLDQPGQGNSPLHF. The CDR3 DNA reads TGCGCCAGCAGCTTGGACCAGCCGGGACAGGGAAACTCACCCCTCCACTTT.

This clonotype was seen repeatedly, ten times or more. The CDR3 sequence is CSARRHQDEQYV. The CDR3 nucleotides are TGCAGTGCTAGGCGGCATCAGGACGAGCAGTACGTC. The chain has TRBV20-1 and TRBJ2-7, with D unclear. CDR3 length: 12 amino acids. Per the germline V gene, CDR1 is DFQATT and CDR2 is SNEGSKA (reference sequence). Trimming removed 3 bases at V and 5 bases at J, with 11 bases between.

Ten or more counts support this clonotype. CDR3 in amino acids: CASSVAVRGPTDTQYF. CDR3 in DNA: TGTGCCAGCAGCGTCGCCGTAAGGGGGCCCACAGATACGCAGTATTTT. The V and J genes are TRBV9 and TRBJ2-3; TRBD1 agrees at 7 bases. This CDR3 contains 16 residues. V was clipped by 2 bases and J by 2 bases; unmatched bases: 8. The germline V gene encodes CDR1 SGDLS and CDR2 YYNGEE. The full variable domain, with the rest looked up from reference TRBV9 and TRBJ2-3, is DSGVTQTPKHLITATGQRVTLRCSPRSGDLSVYWYQQSLDQGLQFLIQYYNGEERAKGNILERFSAQQFPDLHSELNLSSLELGDSALYFCASSVAVRGPTDTQYFGPGTRLTVL.

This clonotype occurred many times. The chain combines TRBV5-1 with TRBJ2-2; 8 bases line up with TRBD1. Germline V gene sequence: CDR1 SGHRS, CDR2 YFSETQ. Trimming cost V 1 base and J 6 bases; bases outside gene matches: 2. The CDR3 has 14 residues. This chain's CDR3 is CASSLRQGPGELFF. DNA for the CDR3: TGCGCCAGCAGCTTGCGACAGGGGCCCGGGGAGCTGTTTTTT. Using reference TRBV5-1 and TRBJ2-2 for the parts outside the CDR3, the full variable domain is KAGVTQTPRYLIKTRGQQVTLSCSPISGHRSVSWYQQTPGQGLQFLFEYFSETQRNKGNFPGRFSGRQFSNSRSEMNVSTLELGDSALYLCASSLRQGPGELFFGEGSRLTVL.

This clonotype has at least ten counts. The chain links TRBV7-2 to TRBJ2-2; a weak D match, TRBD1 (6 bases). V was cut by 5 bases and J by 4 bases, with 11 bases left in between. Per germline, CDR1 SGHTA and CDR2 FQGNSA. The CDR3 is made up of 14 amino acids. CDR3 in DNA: TGTGCCAGCAGCCTACAGGGAACCACCGGGGAGCTGTTTTTT. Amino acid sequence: CASSLQGTTGELFF. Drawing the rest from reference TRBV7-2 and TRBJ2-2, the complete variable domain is GAGVSQSPSNKVTEKGKDVELRCDPISGHTALYWYRQSLGQGLEFLIYFQGNSAPDKSGLPSDRFSAERTGGSVSTLTIQRTQQEDSAVYLCASSLQGTTGELFFGEGSRLTVL.

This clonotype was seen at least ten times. This CDR3 is CSARSTSGGVYEQYF. CDR3 bases: TGCAGTGCTAGATCGACTAGCGGGGGGGTCTACGAGCAGTACTTC. The chain joins TRBV20-1 to TRBJ2-7, with 14 bases aligning to TRBD2. The V gene end was trimmed by 2 bases and the J gene end by 3 bases; junction bases not matched to a gene: 3. The CDR3 is 15 amino acids. From germline, CDR1 is DFQATT and CDR2 SNEGSKA (reference sequence).

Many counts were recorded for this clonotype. The CDR3 protein is CSASLESYSNQPQHF. CDR3 nucleotide sequence: TGCAGTGCTTCCCTGGAGAGTTATAGCAATCAGCCCCAGCATTTT. The J gene is TRBJ1-5, the V gene TRBV20-1; D not certain. With 5 bases removed from V and 0 bases from J, the gap between germline ends came to 14 bases. Germline V gene data show CDR1 as DFQATT and CDR2 as SNEGSKA (reference sequence). This CDR3 is built from 15 residues.